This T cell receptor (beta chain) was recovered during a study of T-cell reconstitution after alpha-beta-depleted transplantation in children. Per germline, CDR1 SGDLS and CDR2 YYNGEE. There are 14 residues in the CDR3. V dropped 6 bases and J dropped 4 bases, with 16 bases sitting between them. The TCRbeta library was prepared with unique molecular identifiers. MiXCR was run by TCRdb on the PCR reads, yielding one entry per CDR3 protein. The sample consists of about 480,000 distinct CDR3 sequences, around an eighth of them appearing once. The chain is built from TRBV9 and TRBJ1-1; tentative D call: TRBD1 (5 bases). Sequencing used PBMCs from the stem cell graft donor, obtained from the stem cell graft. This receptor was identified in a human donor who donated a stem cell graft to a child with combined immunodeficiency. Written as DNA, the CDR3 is TGTGCCAGCACGGGGGACGTGGGAGGCACTGAAGCTTTCTTT. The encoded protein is CASTGDVGGTEAFF.